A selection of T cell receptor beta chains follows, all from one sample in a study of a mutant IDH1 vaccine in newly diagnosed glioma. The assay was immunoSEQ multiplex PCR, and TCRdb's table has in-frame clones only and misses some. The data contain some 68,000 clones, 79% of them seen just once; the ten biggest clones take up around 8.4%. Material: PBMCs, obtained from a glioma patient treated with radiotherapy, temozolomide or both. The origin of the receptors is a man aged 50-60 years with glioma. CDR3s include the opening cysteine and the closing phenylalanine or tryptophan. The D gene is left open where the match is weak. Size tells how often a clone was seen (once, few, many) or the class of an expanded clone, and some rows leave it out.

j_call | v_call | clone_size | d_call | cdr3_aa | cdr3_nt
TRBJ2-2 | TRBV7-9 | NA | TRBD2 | CASSFGLARDGELFF | TGTGCCAGCAGTTTCGGACTAGCGCGGGACGGGGAGCTGTTTTTT
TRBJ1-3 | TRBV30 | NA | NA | CAWRNSSSGNTIYF | TGTGCCTGGAGGAATAGCAGCTCTGGAAACACCATATATTTT
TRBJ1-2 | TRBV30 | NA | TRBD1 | CAWSVGRGIAGYTF | TGTGCCTGGAGTGTGGGCAGGGGGATTGCGGGCTACACCTTC
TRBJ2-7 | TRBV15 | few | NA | CATSRVHTYEQYF | TGTGCCACCAGCAGAGTACATACCTACGAGCAGTACTTC
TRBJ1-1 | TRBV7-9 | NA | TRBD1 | CASSLAKGARTEAFF | TGTGCCAGCAGCTTAGCTAAGGGGGCGAGGACTGAAGCTTTCTTT
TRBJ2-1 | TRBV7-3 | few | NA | CASSLAAANEQFF | TGTGCCAGCAGCTTGGCCGCAGCCAATGAGCAGTTCTTC
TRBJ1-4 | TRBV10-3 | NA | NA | CAIGRQLNEKLFF | TGTGCCATCGGCCGACAGTTAAATGAAAAACTGTTTTTT
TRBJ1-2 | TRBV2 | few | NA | CASSEGKVYGYTF | TGTGCCAGCAGTGAGGGTAAAGTCTATGGCTACACCTTC
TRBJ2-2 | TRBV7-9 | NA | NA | CASSFGASTNTGELFF | TGTGCCAGCAGCTTCGGGGCCAGCACTAACACCGGGGAGCTGTTTTTT
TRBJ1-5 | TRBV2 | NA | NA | CASKTGISNQPQHF | TGTGCCAGCAAGACCGGAATTAGCAATCAGCCCCAGCATTTT
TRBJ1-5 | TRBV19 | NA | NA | CASRGGEHQPQHF | TGTGCCAGTAGGGGGGGGGAGCATCAGCCCCAGCATTTT
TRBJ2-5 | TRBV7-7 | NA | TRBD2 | CASSLGRGGRETQYF | TGTGCTAGCAGCTTAGGGCGGGGCGGGAGAGAGACCCAGTACTTC
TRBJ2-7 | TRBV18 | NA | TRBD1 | CASSPSTGTATYEQYF | TGTGCCAGCTCACCGTCAACCGGGACAGCCACCTACGAGCAGTACTTC
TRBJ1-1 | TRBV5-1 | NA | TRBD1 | CASSLETGGTEAFF | TGCGCCAGCAGCTTGGAGACAGGGGGCACTGAAGCTTTCTTT
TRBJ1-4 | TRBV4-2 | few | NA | CASSQEGEGRGNEKLFF | TGTGCCAGCAGCCAAGAGGGCGAGGGGCGAGGTAATGAAAAACTGTTTTTT
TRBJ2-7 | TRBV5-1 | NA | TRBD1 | CASSLGQGARKYF | TGCGCCAGCAGCTTGGGGCAGGGGGCGCGGAAGTACTTC
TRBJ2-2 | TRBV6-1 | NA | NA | CASSGARQAGELFF | TGTGCCAGCAGTGGGGCGCGGCAGGCCGGGGAGCTGTTTTTT
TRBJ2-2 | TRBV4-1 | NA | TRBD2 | CASSQDFGEGNTGELFF | TGCGCCAGCAGCCAAGATTTCGGGGAGGGGAACACCGGGGAGCTGTTTTTT
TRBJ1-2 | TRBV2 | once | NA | CASSETSNYGYTF | TGTGCCAGCAGTGAGACATCCAACTATGGCTACACCTTC
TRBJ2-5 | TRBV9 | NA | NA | CASSQGGDQETQYF | TGTGCCAGCAGCCAGGGTGGGGACCAAGAGACCCAGTACTTC
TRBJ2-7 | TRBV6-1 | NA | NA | CAGGLAYEQYF | TGTGCCGGGGGCCTAGCCTACGAGCAGTACTTC
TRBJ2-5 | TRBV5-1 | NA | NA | CASSSALRKEETQYF | TGCGCCAGCAGCTCTGCCCTCCGAAAAGAAGAGACCCAGTACTTC
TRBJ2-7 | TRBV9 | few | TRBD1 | CASSGQGAEQYF | TGTGCCAGCAGCGGCCAGGGGGCCGAGCAGTACTTC
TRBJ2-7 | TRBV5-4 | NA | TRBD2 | CASSLGGTGTSGGKYYEQYF | TGTGCCAGCAGCTTGGGGGGAACCGGGACTAGCGGGGGCAAATACTACGAGCAGTACTTC
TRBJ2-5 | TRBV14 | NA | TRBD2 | CASSQGLAGVNQETQYF | TGTGCCAGCAGCCAAGGACTAGCGGGGGTTAACCAAGAGACCCAGTACTTC
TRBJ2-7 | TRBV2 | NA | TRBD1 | CASRRRTGNGEQYF | TGTGCCAGCAGAAGACGGACAGGTAACGGGGAGCAGTACTTC